This is a list of T cell receptor beta chains from one sample in a study of cytomegalovirus exposure and HLA in healthy donors. Assay used: immunoSEQ multiplex PCR; TCRdb lists only in-frame clones, some missing. The sample has fewer than 75,000 clones, roughly 96% seen once; the top ten hold over 3%. Sample: PBMCs. The receptors were sampled from a man younger than 30 in good health and CMV-seronegative. Both conserved end residues are part of each CDR3. A D gene is named only where the DNA matches it firmly. Clone size is not always given. Where it is, it says once, few, many or a class for expanded clones.

d_call cdr3_length clone_size j_call v_call cdr3_nt cdr3_aa
TRBD1 14 . TRBJ1-1 TRBV5-1 TGCGCCAGCAGCTTAACAGGGGCTAACACTGAAGCTTTCTTT CASSLTGANTEAFF
. 13 . TRBJ1-1 TRBV15 TGTGCCACCAGCAGAGGGAGGGGAGCTGAAGCTTTCTTT CATSRGRGAEAFF
. 12 once TRBJ1-2 TRBV28 TGTGCCAGCAGTTCGGGGTTGAGGGGCTACACCTTC CASSSGLRGYTF
. 15 once TRBJ2-2 TRBV30 TGTGCCTGGAGTTTCCTAGGGGATCCGTCCGGGGAGCTGTTTTTT CAWSFLGDPSGELFF
TRBD2 15 . TRBJ2-1 TRBV5-4 TGTGCCAGCAGGGGGGGGACTAGCGGTTACAATGAGCAGTTCTTC CASRGGTSGYNEQFF
. 15 . TRBJ1-2 TRBV28 TGTGCCAGCAGTCCCTCGACAGTCTCTCGCTATGGCTACACCTTC CASSPSTVSRYGYTF
. 16 . TRBJ1-5 TRBV15 TGTGCCACCAGCAGAGATCCGGTCCAAAGCAATCAGCCCCAGCATTTT CATSRDPVQSNQPQHF
TRBD1 15 . TRBJ1-4 TRBV28 TGTGCCAGCAGTCATTACAGGGGGGGGGATGAAAAACTGTTTTTT CASSHYRGGDEKLFF
TRBD1 14 . TRBJ1-6 TRBV2 TGTGCCAGCGGCTCGGGACAGGGAAATTCACCCCTCCACTTT CASGSGQGNSPLHF
TRBD2 18 once TRBJ2-6 TRBV2 TGTGCCAGCAGTGGGCTTAGCGGGGGGGCTTCTGGGGCCAACGTCCTGACTTTC CASSGLSGGASGANVLTF
. 14 . TRBJ1-1 TRBV10-2 TGCGCCAGGTACAGGGAAAGGGGGAAAACTGAAGCTTTCTTT CARYRERGKTEAFF
. 13 . TRBJ1-1 TRBV27 TGTGCCAGCAGTTCAACAGGAGACCTTGAAGCTTTCTTT CASSSTGDLEAFF
. 14 few TRBJ1-2 TRBV9 TGTGCCAGCAGCCCCGGACAAGCCAACTATGGCTACACCTTC CASSPGQANYGYTF
TRBD1 14 . TRBJ1-2 TRBV6-1 TGTGCCAGCAGGACGTCGGGACAGAACTATGGCTACACCTTC CASRTSGQNYGYTF
TRBD1 12 . TRBJ2-1 TRBV29-1 TGCAGCGTCGGGACAGGAGGCAATGAGCAGTTCTTC CSVGTGGNEQFF
TRBD1 14 . TRBJ2-1 TRBV27 TGTGCCAGCGGTAACAGGGGAGCCTACAATGAGCAGTTCTTC CASGNRGAYNEQFF
TRBD1 12 . TRBJ2-7 TRBV29-1 TGCAGCGTGACACAGGGGGCCAACGAGCAGTACTTC CSVTQGANEQYF
. 13 . TRBJ2-5 TRBV7-3 TGTGCCAGCAGCTTAAGAGGGATGGAGACCCAGTACTTC CASSLRGMETQYF
. 17 . TRBJ2-1 TRBV7-6 TGTGCCAGCAGCTTAGAGACAGCTGGTAATGACTACAATGAGCAGTTCTTC CASSLETAGNDYNEQFF
TRBD1 17 . TRBJ1-4 TRBV5-1 TGCGCCAGCAGCTTGGGTTACAGGGGGCTAACTAATGAAAAACTGTTTTTT CASSLGYRGLTNEKLFF
. 14 . TRBJ1-1 TRBV6-5 TGTGCCAGCAGTTACGGTTGGCGGGGACCTGAAGCTTTCTTT CASSYGWRGPEAFF
TRBD1 15 . TRBJ1-1 TRBV5-1 TGCGCCAGCAGCTTAATGGGACAGTCGAACACTGAAGCTTTCTTT CASSLMGQSNTEAFF